The 3 T cell receptor beta chains given below trace back to one sample, sequenced in a study of beta chain features in type 1 diabetes. Sequencing targeted expressed TCRB transcripts, as all isolated RNA had been reverse transcribed. Profiled with immunoSEQ multiplex PCR; TCRdb holds only in-frame clones, not every one. The sample has about 230,000 clones; roughly 16% are singletons. What these receptors recognize is not known. Study outcomes and limitations: TCRB CDR3s from Type 1 diabetes patients were moderately but significantly shorter in all four CD4+ subsets.

Specimen: naive CD4+ T cells from blood. Source of these receptors: a young man with type 1 diabetes.

In regard to this clone: Other DNA variants within this sample encode the same CDR3. The V call is TRBV30, the J call TRBJ2-7; a weak D match, TRBD2 (5 bases). The CDR3 is made up of 12 amino acids. The germline V gene has CDR1 GTSNPN and CDR2 SVGIG (reference sequence). The V gene lost 0 bases and the J gene lost 2 bases, with 5 bases spanning the gap. The CDR3 sequence is CAWSVLAYEQYF. CDR3 DNA: TGTGCCTGGAGTGTACTAGCCTACGAGCAGTACTTC.

The genes are TRBV4-1 and TRBJ2-7; D not certain. Germline V gene lookup returns CDR1 MGHRA and CDR2 YSYEKL. The CDR3 spans 14 residues. Trimming removed 0 bases at V and 4 bases at J, with 10 bases between. CDR3 sequence reads: CASSQEKGRYEQYF. The CDR3 region has the DNA TGCGCCAGCAGCCAAGAGAAGGGAAGGTACGAGCAGTACTTC.

V is TRBV5-1 and J is TRBJ2-1; a weak D match, TRBD2 (6 bases). Per the germline V gene, CDR1 is SGHRS and CDR2 is YFSETQ. Trimming stripped 1 base from V and 0 bases from J, with 11 bases between. This CDR3 region has 16 residues. The CDR3 loop reads CASSLTVGSSYNEQFF. In DNA form, the CDR3 reads TGCGCCAGCAGCTTGACCGTCGGGAGCTCCTACAATGAGCAGTTCTTC.